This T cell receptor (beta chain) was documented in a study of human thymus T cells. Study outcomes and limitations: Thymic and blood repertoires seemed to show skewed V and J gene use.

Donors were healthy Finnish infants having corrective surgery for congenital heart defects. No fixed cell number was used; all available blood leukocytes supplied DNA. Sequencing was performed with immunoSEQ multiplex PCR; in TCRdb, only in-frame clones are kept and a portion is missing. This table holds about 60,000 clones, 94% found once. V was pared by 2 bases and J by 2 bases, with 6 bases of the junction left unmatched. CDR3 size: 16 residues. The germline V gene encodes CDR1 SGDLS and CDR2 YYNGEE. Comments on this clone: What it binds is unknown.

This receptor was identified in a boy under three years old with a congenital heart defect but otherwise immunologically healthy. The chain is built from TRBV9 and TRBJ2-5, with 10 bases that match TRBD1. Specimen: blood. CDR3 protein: CASSVGQGIAQETQYF. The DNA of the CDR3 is TGTGCCAGCAGCGTGGGACAGGGGATTGCTCAAGAGACCCAGTACTTC. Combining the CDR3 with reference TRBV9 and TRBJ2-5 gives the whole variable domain DSGVTQTPKHLITATGQRVTLRCSPRSGDLSVYWYQQSLDQGLQFLIQYYNGEERAKGNILERFSAQQFPDLHSELNLSSLELGDSALYFCASSVGQGIAQETQYFGPGTRLLVL.